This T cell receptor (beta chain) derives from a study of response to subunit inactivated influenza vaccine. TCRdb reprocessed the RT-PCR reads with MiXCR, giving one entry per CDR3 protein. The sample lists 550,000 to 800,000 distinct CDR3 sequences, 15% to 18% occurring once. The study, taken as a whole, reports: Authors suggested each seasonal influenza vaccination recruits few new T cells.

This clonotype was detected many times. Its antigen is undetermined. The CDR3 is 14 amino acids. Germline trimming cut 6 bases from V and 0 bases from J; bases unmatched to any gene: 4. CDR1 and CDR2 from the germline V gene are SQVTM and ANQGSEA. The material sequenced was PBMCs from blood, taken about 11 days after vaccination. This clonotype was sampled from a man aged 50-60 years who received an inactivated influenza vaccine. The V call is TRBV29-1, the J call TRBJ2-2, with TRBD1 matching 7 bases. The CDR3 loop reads CSVLTGTNTGELFF. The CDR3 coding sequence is TGCAGCGTACTGACAGGGACGAACACCGGGGAGCTGTTTTTT.